This TCR beta chain is drawn from a study of cytomegalovirus exposure and HLA in healthy donors. The germline V gene encodes CDR1 SGHTA and CDR2 FQGNSA. This CDR3 spans 18 amino acids. With 5 bases removed from V and 1 base from J, the gap between germline ends came to 24 bases. Researchers ran the PCR with 60 Vbeta and 13 Jbeta primers. The protocol was immunoSEQ multiplex PCR, while the TCRdb copy is restricted to in-frame clones and leaves out a portion. The table lists about 150,000 clones, around 77% of them singletons, with 1% in the top ten. The V and J genes are TRBV7-2 and TRBJ2-7, with a possible D match to TRBD2 (7 bases). This receptor was identified in a woman in her forties or fifties in good health and CMV-seropositive. The sequencing sample was made of PBMCs. The CDR3: CASSRGRGNSGRSYEQYF. CDR3 bases: TGTGCCAGCAGCCGGGGGCGGGGAAATAGCGGGCGATCCTACGAGCAGTACTTC.